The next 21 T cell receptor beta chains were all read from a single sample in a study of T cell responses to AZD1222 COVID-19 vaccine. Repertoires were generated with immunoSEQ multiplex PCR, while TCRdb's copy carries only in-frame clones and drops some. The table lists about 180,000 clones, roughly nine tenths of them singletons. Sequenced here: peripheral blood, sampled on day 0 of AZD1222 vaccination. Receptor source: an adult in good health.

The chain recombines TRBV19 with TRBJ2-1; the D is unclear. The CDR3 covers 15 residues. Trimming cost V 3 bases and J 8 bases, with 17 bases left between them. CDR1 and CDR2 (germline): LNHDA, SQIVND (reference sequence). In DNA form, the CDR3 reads TGTGCCAGTAGTATTGCCGGCGTGAAACAATATGAGCAGTTCTTC. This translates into CASSIAGVKQYEQFF.

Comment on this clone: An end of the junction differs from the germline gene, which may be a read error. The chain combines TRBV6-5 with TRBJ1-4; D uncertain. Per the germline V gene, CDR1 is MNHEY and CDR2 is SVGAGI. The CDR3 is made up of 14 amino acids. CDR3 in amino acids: CTSSLRGPGEKLFF. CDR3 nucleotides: TGTACCAGCAGCCTCAGAGGGCCGGGTGAAAAACTGTTTTTT.

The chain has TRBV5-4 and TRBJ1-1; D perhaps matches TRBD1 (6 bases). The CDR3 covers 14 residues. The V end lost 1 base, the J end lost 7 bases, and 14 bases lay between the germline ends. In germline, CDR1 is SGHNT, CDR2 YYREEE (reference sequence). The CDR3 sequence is CASSLKAGVNEAFF. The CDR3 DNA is TGTGCCAGCAGCTTGAAGGCAGGGGTGAATGAAGCTTTCTTT.

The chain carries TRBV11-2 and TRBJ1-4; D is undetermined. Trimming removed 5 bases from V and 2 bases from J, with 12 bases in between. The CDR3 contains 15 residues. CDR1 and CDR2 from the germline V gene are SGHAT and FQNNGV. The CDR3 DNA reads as TGTGCCAGCAGCGTTCGGGTCATGACTAATGAAAAACTGTTTTTT. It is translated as CASSVRVMTNEKLFF. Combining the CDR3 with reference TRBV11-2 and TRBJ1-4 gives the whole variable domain EAGVAQSPRYKIIEKRQSVAFWCNPISGHATLYWYQQILGQGPKLLIQFQNNGVVDDSQLPKDRFSAERLKGVDSTLKIQPAKLEDSAVYLCASSVRVMTNEKLFFGSGTQLSVL.

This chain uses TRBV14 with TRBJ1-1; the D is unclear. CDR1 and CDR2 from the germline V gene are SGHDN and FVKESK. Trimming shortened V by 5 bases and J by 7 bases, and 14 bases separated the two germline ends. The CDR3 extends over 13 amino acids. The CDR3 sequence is CASSGRVRHEAFF. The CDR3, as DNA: TGTGCCAGCAGCGGTAGAGTCAGACATGAAGCTTTCTTT.

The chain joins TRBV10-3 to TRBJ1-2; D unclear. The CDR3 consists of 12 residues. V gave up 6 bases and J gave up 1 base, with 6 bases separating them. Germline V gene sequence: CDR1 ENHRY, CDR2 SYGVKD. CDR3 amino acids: CAISPDNYGYTF. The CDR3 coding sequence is TGTGCCATCAGCCCTGATAACTATGGCTACACCTTC.

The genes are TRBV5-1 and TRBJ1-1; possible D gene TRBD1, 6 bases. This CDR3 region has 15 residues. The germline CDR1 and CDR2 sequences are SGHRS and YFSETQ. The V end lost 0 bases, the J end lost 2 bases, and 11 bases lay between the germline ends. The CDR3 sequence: CASSLARDINTEAFF. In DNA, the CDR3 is TGCGCCAGCAGCTTGGCCCGGGACATCAACACTGAAGCTTTCTTT.

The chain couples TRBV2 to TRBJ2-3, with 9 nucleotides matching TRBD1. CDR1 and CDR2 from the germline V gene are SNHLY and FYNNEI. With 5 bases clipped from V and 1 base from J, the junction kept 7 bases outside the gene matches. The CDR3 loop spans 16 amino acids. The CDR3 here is CASSSYRGLGTDTQYF. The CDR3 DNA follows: TGTGCCAGCAGTTCGTACAGGGGGCTTGGCACAGATACGCAGTATTTT.

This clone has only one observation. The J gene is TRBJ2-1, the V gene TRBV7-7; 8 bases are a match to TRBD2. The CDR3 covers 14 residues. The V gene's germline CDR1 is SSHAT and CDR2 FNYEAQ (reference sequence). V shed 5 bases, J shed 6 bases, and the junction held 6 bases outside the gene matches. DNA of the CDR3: TGTGCCAGCAGCCCTCGGACTAGCAGCAATGAGCAGTTCTTC. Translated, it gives CASSPRTSSNEQFF.

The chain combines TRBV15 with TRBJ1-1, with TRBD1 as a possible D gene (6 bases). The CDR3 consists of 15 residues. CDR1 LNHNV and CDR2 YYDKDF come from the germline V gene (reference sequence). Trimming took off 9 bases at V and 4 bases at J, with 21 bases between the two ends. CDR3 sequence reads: CATAPIQGWSTEAFF. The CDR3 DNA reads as TGTGCCACTGCCCCAATACAGGGTTGGAGCACTGAAGCTTTCTTT.

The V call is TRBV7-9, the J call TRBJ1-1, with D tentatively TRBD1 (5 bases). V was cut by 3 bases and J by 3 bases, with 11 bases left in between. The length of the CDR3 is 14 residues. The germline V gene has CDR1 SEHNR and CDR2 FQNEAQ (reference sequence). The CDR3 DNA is TGTGCCAGCAGCTTGGGGGGTACGGACACTGAAGCTTTCTTT. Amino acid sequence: CASSLGGTDTEAFF.

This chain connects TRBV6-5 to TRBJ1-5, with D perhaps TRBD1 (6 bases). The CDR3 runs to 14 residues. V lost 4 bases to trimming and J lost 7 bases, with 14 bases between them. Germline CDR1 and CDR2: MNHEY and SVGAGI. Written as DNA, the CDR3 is TGTGCCAGCAGTTGGGGGGGGCGGGGCCAGCCCCAGCATTTT. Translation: CASSWGGRGQPQHF.

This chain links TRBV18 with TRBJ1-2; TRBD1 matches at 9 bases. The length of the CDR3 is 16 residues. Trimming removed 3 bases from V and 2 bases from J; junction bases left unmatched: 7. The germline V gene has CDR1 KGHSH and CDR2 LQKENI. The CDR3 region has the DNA TGTGCCAGCTCACCCGATTACAGGGGGCTGAACTATGGCTACACCTTC. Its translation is CASSPDYRGLNYGYTF.

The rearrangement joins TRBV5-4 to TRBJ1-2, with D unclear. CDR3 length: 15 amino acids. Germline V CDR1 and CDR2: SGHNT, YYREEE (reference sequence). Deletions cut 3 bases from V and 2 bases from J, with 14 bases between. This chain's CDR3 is CASSSPRGSNYGYTF. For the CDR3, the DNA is TGTGCCAGCAGCTCCCCCCGAGGCAGCAACTATGGCTACACCTTC.

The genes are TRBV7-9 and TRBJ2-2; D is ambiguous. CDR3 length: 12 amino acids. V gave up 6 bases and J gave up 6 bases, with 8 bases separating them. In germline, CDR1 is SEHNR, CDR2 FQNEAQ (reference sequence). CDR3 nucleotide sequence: TGTGCCAGCAGGAAGGCGGCCGGGGAGCTGTTTTTT. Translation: CASRKAAGELFF.

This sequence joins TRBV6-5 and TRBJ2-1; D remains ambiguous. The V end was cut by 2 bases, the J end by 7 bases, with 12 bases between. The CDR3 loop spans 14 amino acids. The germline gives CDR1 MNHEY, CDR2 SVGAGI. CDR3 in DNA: TGTGCCAGCAGTTACACCCCCCTTGAGAATGAGCAGTTCTTC. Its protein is CASSYTPLENEQFF.

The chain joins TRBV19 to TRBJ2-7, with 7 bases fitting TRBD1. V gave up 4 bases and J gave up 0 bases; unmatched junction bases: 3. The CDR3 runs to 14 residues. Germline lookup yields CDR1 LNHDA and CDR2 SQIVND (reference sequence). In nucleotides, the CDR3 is TGTGCCAGTAGTAGGGACAGCGCCTCCTACGAGCAGTACTTC. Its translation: CASSRDSASYEQYF.

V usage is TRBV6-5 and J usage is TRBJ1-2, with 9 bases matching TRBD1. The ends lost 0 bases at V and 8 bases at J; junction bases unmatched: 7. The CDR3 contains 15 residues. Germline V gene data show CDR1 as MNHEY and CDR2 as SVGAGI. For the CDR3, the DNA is TGTGCCAGCAGTTACTCGCGAGAGGGACAGGGAGGCTACACCTTC. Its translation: CASSYSREGQGGYTF.

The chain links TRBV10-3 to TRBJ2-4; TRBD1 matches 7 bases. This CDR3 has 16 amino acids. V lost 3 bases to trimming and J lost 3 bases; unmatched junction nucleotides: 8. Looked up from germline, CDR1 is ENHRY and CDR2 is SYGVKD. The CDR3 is CAISEMTGRGKNIQYF. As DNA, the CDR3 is TGTGCCATCAGTGAAATGACAGGGAGAGGCAAAAACATTCAGTACTTC.

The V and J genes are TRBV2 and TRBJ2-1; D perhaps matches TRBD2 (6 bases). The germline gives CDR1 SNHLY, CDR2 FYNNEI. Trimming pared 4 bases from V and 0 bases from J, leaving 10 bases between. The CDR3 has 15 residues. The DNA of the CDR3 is TGTGCCAGCAGTGGGACTACTTCCTCCTACAATGAGCAGTTCTTC. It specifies CASSGTTSSYNEQFF.

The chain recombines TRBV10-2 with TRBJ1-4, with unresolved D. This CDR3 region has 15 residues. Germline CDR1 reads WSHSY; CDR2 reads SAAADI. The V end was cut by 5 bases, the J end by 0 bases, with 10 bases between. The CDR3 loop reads CASSPFGATNEKLFF. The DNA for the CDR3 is TGCGCCAGCAGTCCATTCGGCGCAACTAATGAAAAACTGTTTTTT.